The present T cell receptor beta chain was sequenced within a study of cytomegalovirus exposure and HLA in healthy donors. Use of 60 Vbeta and 13 Jbeta primers characterized the PCR. Repertoires were generated with immunoSEQ multiplex PCR, while TCRdb's copy carries only in-frame clones and drops some. The data show 90,000 to 130,000 clones, around three quarters seen once. This CDR3 spans 13 amino acids. The germline V and J ends were trimmed by 3 bases and 0 bases, with 6 bases remaining between them. CDR1 is KGHSH, CDR2 LQKENI, per germline. The specimen was PBMCs. The chain is built from TRBV18 and TRBJ2-7; D is perhaps TRBD1 (6 bases). The TCR sequence derives from a woman aged 18-29 years in good health and CMV-seropositive. CDR3 sequence (DNA): TGTGCCAGCTCACCGGACAGCTCCTACGAGCAGTACTTC. Protein: CASSPDSSYEQYF.